A single TCR beta chain is shown here with its context. The target antigen is unknown. Triplicates of over 250,000 cells were sorted from each CD8+ T cell subset. cDNA libraries for TRB were generated by 5' RACE incorporating UMI labels. Reanalyzing the 5' RACE reads, TCRdb keeps one entry per CDR3 protein, without DNA. Here the sample table reports under 110,000 distinct CDR3 sequences. Germline V gives CDR1 MGHRA, CDR2 YSYEKL. This CDR3 spans 14 amino acids. The data were taken from a study of CXCR3-negative and CXCR3-positive naive CD8 T cells. Study-level results: Comparison of naive subsets found surface CD5 to be comparable, and TCR strength was inferred on the basis of TRB CDR3 properties. High diversity, comparable across both naive subsets, contrasted with much lower diversity in memory CD8+ cells. Naive cells positive for CXCR3 carried more hydrophobic TRB CDR3s than CXCR3-negative ones.

The origin of this receptor is a human donor in good health. Some clones in this sample may be carry-over from other donors' samples. This chain links TRBV4-1 with TRBJ2-5. The source material was naive CXCR3+ CD8+ T cells from blood. Specified subset: CD45RO-CCR7+CD27+CD95- naive CD8+ T cells expressing CXCR3 (TNR3+). Here the CDR3 reads CASSQVGGQETQYF.